The 5 T cell receptor beta chains in this list originate from one sample, sequenced in a study of blood T cell repertoires in COVID-19. Assay: immunoSEQ multiplex PCR; the TCRdb copy retains only in-frame clones and omits some. The table lists roughly 39,000 clones, about 88% of them singletons. Input material: peripheral blood. These receptor sequences come from a man aged 50 or older in a cohort sampled during active COVID-19.

The chain couples TRBV23-1 to TRBJ2-7, with D possibly being TRBD2 (7 bases). TRBV23-1 is designated an ORF whose function remains uncertain. This CDR3 is 20 amino acids long. V dropped 4 bases and J dropped 3 bases, with 31 bases sitting between them. The CDR3 nucleotides are TGCGCCAGCAGTCTATTCCGGGGGGCCCCCCTCGACTATTCCCTCTACGAGCAGTACTTC. It translates to CASSLFRGAPLDYSLYEQYF.

A single count supports this clone. The V and J genes are TRBV6-5 and TRBJ1-4, with D maybe TRBD1 (5 bases). The CDR3 sequence is 15 residues long. Trimming left V 0 bases short and J 8 bases short, with 13 bases between. Germline loops: CDR1 MNHEY, CDR2 SVGAGI. CDR3 in amino acids: CASSYSGGSVEKLFF. DNA for the CDR3: TGTGCCAGCAGTTACTCCGGGGGGTCCGTAGAAAAACTGTTTTTT.

V and J are TRBV9 and TRBJ2-3; D might be TRBD2 (5 bases). CDR1 is SGDLS, CDR2 YYNGEE, per germline. This CDR3 has 15 amino acids. Between the trimmed V and J ends, which lost 0 bases and 4 bases, there was a span of 12 bases. The CDR3 reads CASSVGGSSSDTQYF. CDR3 nucleotide sequence: TGTGCCAGCAGCGTAGGTGGGAGTAGCTCAGATACGCAGTATTTT.

The sample holds a few counts of this clone. This chain joins TRBV2 and TRBJ1-5, with unresolved D. Trimming pared 7 bases from V and 0 bases from J, leaving 10 bases between. CDR3 length: 14 amino acids. The V gene's germline CDR1 is SNHLY and CDR2 FYNNEI. The CDR3 region is CASKADYSNQPQHF. Here the CDR3 DNA reads TGTGCCAGCAAGGCAGACTATAGCAATCAGCCCCAGCATTTT.

This chain joins TRBV5-8 and TRBJ1-1, with D unclear. Trimming shortened V by 0 bases and J by 4 bases, and 13 bases separated the two germline ends. Germline values: CDR1 SGHTS, CDR2 YDEGEE. This CDR3 has 15 residues. In nucleotides, the CDR3 is TGTGCCAGCAGCTTGGATATGGGAGGGCGCACTGAAGCTTTCTTT. It codes for CASSLDMGGRTEAFF.